This TCR beta chain was recorded in a study of beta chain features in type 1 diabetes. Overall study context: The number of sorted cells examined across all samples was approximately 100 million. Whole-study results and caveats: The naive, central memory and Treg TCRB repertoires showed an apparent similarity that was greater among patients than among healthy donors. When VDJ junctions were examined, type 1 diabetes patients showed fewer insertions and more deletions. Within each of all four CD4+ subsets, Type 1 diabetes patients had TCRB CDR3s that were moderately but significantly shorter.

This CDR3 is built from 12 residues. V was clipped by 8 bases and J by 3 bases; unmatched bases: 2. The germline V gene has CDR1 SNHLY and CDR2 FYNNEI. Every isolated RNA sample was fully reverse transcribed, so sequencing captured expressed TCRB transcripts. Each stem cell-like memory T cell sample yielded about a million reads on average. TCRdb keeps only in-frame clones here, not all; method: immunoSEQ multiplex PCR. The sample includes around 16,000 clones, around 70% seen only once; the top ten take 0.79%. In the case of this clone: Its antigen remains unidentified.

This chain links TRBV2 with TRBJ2-3, with 7 bases aligning to TRBD2. This clonotype was obtained from a man in his thirties or forties with type 1 diabetes. The sample comprised stem cell memory CD4+ T cells from blood. CDR3 sequence (DNA): TGTGCCAGCGGGCGGGGGACAGATACGCAGTATTTT. Translation: CASGRGTDTQYF.